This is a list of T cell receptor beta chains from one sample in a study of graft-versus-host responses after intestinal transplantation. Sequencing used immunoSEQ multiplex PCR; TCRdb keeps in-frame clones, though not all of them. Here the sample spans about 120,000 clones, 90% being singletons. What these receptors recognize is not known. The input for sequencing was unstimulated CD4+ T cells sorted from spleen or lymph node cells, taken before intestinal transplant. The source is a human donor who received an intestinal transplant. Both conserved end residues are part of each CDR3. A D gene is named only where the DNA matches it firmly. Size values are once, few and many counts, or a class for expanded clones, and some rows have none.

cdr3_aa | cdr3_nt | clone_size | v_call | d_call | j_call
CASSASGTGYTF | TGTGCCAGCAGTGCCTCCGGGACAGGCTACACCTTC | few | TRBV6-6 | . | TRBJ1-2
CASSYARNTEAFF | TGTGCCAGCAGTTACGCGAGGAACACTGAAGCTTTCTTT | . | TRBV6-6 | . | TRBJ1-1
CSVVFTDTQYF | TGCAGCGTTGTATTCACAGATACGCAGTATTTT | once | TRBV29-1 | . | TRBJ2-3
CASSLRTGNGAYEQYF | TGTGCCAGCAGCCTACGGACAGGGAATGGGGCCTACGAGCAGTACTTC | once | TRBV5-8 | TRBD1 | TRBJ2-7
CASSGTGGMNGETQYF | TGTGCCAGCAGTGGTACAGGGGGGATGAATGGGGAGACCCAGTACTTC | . | TRBV2 | TRBD1 | TRBJ2-5
CASSEASAQSYEQYF | TGTGCCAGCAGTGAAGCTAGCGCCCAGTCCTACGAGCAGTACTTC | . | TRBV6-1 | . | TRBJ2-7
CASSWGHRDSYNEQFF | TGCGCCAGCAGCTGGGGACACCGAGACTCCTACAATGAGCAGTTCTTC | . | TRBV5-1 | . | TRBJ2-1
CASSSPTGGYQPQHF | TGTGCCAGCAGTTCCCCGACAGGGGGGTATCAGCCCCAGCATTTT | . | TRBV28 | TRBD1 | TRBJ1-5
CASSLGQGGYRNTIYF | TGTGCCAGCAGCCTAGGGCAGGGGGGTTATCGAAACACCATATATTTT | once | TRBV7-2 | TRBD1 | TRBJ1-3
CASTTSGKNTGELFF | TGTGCCAGCACAACTAGCGGGAAGAACACCGGGGAGCTGTTTTTT | once | TRBV14 | TRBD2 | TRBJ2-2
CASRGTAGAYEQYF | TGTGCCAGCAGAGGGACAGCGGGGGCCTACGAGCAGTACTTC | . | TRBV5-5 | . | TRBJ2-7
CASSHSEGEQYF | TGTGCCAGCAGTCATTCCGAGGGCGAGCAGTACTTC | . | TRBV28 | . | TRBJ2-7
CASSQDLGSPLHF | TGTGCCAGCAGCCAAGACCTGGGCTCACCCCTCCACTTT | . | TRBV14 | . | TRBJ1-6
CAWTGMNTEAFF | TGTGCATGGACAGGGATGAACACTGAAGCTTTCTTT | . | TRBV30 | TRBD1 | TRBJ1-1
CASSLATGLGNEQFF | TGCGCCAGCAGCTTGGCGACAGGGTTGGGTAATGAGCAGTTCTTC | . | TRBV5-1 | TRBD1 | TRBJ2-1
CASSVVNYGYTF | TGTGCCAGCAGTGTTGTAAACTATGGCTACACCTTC | . | TRBV2 | . | TRBJ1-2
CAWSVGWNTEAFF | TGTGCCTGGAGTGTCGGTTGGAACACTGAAGCTTTCTTT | . | TRBV30 | . | TRBJ1-1
CASSVPGTSDYEQYF | TGCGCCAGCAGTGTTCCCGGGACTAGCGACTACGAGCAGTACTTC | . | TRBV5-1 | TRBD2 | TRBJ2-7
CASSLRGASGGLQETQYF | TGTGCCAGCAGCCTACGTGGGGCTAGCGGGGGCCTTCAAGAGACCCAGTACTTC | . | TRBV7-2 | TRBD2 | TRBJ2-5
CASTVGQGATEAFF | TGTGCCAGCACCGTCGGACAGGGTGCCACTGAAGCTTTCTTT | . | TRBV2 | TRBD1 | TRBJ1-1
CASGLVGGTYNEQFF | TGTGCTAGTGGTTTGGTCGGGGGAACATACAATGAGCAGTTCTTC | . | TRBV12-5 | . | TRBJ2-1
CASSIDRRMNTEAFF | TGTGCCAGCAGTATTGACAGGAGAATGAACACTGAAGCTTTCTTT | . | TRBV6-5 | . | TRBJ1-1
CASSLGPTRPTRRSQYF | TGTGCCAGCAGCTTGGGACCGACTAGGCCCACCCGACGATCGCAGTATTTT | . | TRBV5-6 | . | TRBJ2-3
CASSPIQISNYGYTF | TGTGCCAGCAGTCCAATACAGATTTCAAACTATGGCTACACCTTC | . | TRBV6-5 | . | TRBJ1-2
CASSLRGTEEQFF | TGTGCCAGCAGCTTAAGAGGGACAGAAGAGCAGTTCTTC | . | TRBV7-8 | TRBD1 | TRBJ2-1
CASTPGDTQYF | TGTGCCAGTACGCCGGGAGATACGCAGTATTTT | . | TRBV19 | . | TRBJ2-3
CASRKPGQTNQPQHF | TGTGCCAGTAGGAAGCCGGGACAGACAAATCAGCCCCAGCATTTT | . | TRBV19 | TRBD1 | TRBJ1-5
CASSLVAGISGNTIYF | TGTGCCAGCAGCTTAGTGGCAGGTATCTCTGGAAACACCATATATTTT | . | TRBV7-2 | . | TRBJ1-3
CASSFTLGHKTNEKLFF | TGTGCCAGCAGCTTTACCTTGGGACACAAAACTAATGAAAAACTGTTTTTT | . | TRBV11-2 | . | TRBJ1-4
CASSYNSYYGYTF | TGTGCCAGCAGTTATAACAGCTACTATGGCTACACCTTC | . | TRBV6-6 | . | TRBJ1-2
CASSPLGSGTSTDTQYF | TGTGCCAGCTCACCGCTAGGTAGCGGGACTAGCACAGATACGCAGTATTTT | once | TRBV18 | TRBD2 | TRBJ2-3
CASSLHAGTGANTGELFF | TGCGCCAGCAGCCTCCACGCCGGGACAGGCGCGAACACCGGGGAGCTGTTTTTT | . | TRBV4-3 | TRBD1 | TRBJ2-2
CASSSQGYEQYF | TGTGCCAGCAGCTCACAGGGGTACGAGCAGTACTTC | once | TRBV7-9 | TRBD1 | TRBJ2-7
CASSQVMRSYEQYF | TGCGCCAGCAGCCAAGTTATGAGATCCTACGAGCAGTACTTC | . | TRBV4-3 | . | TRBJ2-7
CASSTPLRSYNEQFF | TGTGCCAGCAGCACGCCCCTTCGGTCCTACAATGAGCAGTTCTTC | . | TRBV7-2 | . | TRBJ2-1
CASRGRGRTNQPQHF | TGTGCCAGTAGGGGCAGGGGGCGTACCAATCAGCCCCAGCATTTT | few | TRBV19 | TRBD1 | TRBJ1-5
CASSPGTVPYQPQHF | TGTGCCAGCAGCCCGGGGACAGTCCCGTATCAGCCCCAGCATTTT | . | TRBV7-9 | TRBD1 | TRBJ1-5
CARNRRTGMNTEAFF | TGTGCCAGAAACCGAAGGACAGGTATGAACACTGAAGCTTTCTTT | once | TRBV19 | TRBD1 | TRBJ1-1
CASSLGGLSSYEQYF | TGTGCCAGCAGCTTAGGGGGACTATCTTCCTACGAGCAGTACTTC | . | TRBV7-8 | TRBD2 | TRBJ2-7
CASSLVPSRSGANVLTF | TGTGCCAGCAGCTTAGTTCCGTCCCGCTCTGGGGCCAACGTCCTGACTTTC | . | TRBV11-2 | . | TRBJ2-6
CASGTLGTDTQYF | TGCGCCAGCGGCACGCTGGGCACAGATACGCAGTATTTT | once | TRBV10-2 | . | TRBJ2-3
CASSPEITYEQYF | TGTGCCAGCTCACCGGAGATAACCTACGAGCAGTACTTC | . | TRBV18 | . | TRBJ2-7
CASSERPGNYYEQYF | TGTGCCAGCAGTGAAAGGCCAGGGAACTATTACGAGCAGTACTTC | . | TRBV2 | . | TRBJ2-7
CASSLRTGYNEQFF | TGTGCCAGCAGTCTAAGGACAGGTTACAATGAGCAGTTCTTC | . | TRBV2 | TRBD1 | TRBJ2-1
CASSLYQGHTERNSYEQYF | TGTGCCAGCAGTTTATACCAGGGACATACAGAGCGTAACTCCTACGAGCAGTACTTC | . | TRBV27 | . | TRBJ2-7
CASRDGGRSIDGELFF | TGTGCCAGCAGAGATGGGGGGAGGTCCATAGACGGGGAGCTGTTTTTT | . | TRBV5-6 | . | TRBJ2-2
CASSQDPGVGEQFF | TGCGCCAGCAGCCAAGACCCGGGGGTTGGTGAGCAGTTCTTC | . | TRBV4-1 | . | TRBJ2-1
CASSPFRRGYTEAFF | TGTGCCAGCAGCCCTTTCCGCAGGGGCTACACTGAAGCTTTCTTT | . | TRBV6-5 | . | TRBJ1-1
CASSLYGYNEKLFF | TGTGCCAGCAGTTTATACGGTTATAATGAAAAACTGTTTTTT | . | TRBV27 | . | TRBJ1-4
CASRITGVGTEAFF | TGTGCCAGCAGAATTACAGGGGTGGGGACTGAAGCTTTCTTT | . | TRBV6-6 | TRBD1 | TRBJ1-1
CASSFSGTDTQYF | TGTGCCAGCAGCTTTAGCGGCACAGATACGCAGTATTTT | . | TRBV5-5 | . | TRBJ2-3
CASSVREGSYEQYF | TGTGCCAGCAGCGTCCGGGAGGGCTCCTACGAGCAGTACTTC | . | TRBV9 | TRBD2 | TRBJ2-7
CASSRGSYEQYF | TGTGCCAGCAGCAGGGGCTCCTACGAGCAGTACTTC | . | TRBV6-6 | . | TRBJ2-7